Given below is one T cell receptor beta chain in context. As yet, its antigen is unknown. The source of the sample is a study of cytomegalovirus exposure and HLA in healthy donors. Findings and limits, study-wide: The tendency of first-cohort TCR clusters to co-occur in the 110 or so validation repertoires emerged from a later analysis.

The data were produced by immunoSEQ multiplex PCR, yet TCRdb's version contains in-frame clones alone and is incomplete. The sample gives 90,000 to 130,000 clones, around 87% of which show up once; around 1.4% is in the top ten. Germline-derived CDR1 and CDR2 are SGHTA and FQGNSA. Trimming at V came to 1 base and at J to 3 bases, leaving 4 bases not matched to a gene. The CDR3 spans 15 residues. The origin of this receptor is a woman aged 30 to 39 in good health and CMV-seropositive. The sample comprised PBMCs. The rearrangement links TRBV7-2 to TRBJ2-7, with 9 bases that match TRBD2. CDR3 amino acids: CASSLVLAGSYEQYF. In DNA, the CDR3 is TGTGCCAGCAGCTTAGTCCTAGCGGGGAGCTACGAGCAGTACTTC.